What follows describes a single T cell receptor (beta chain). This clone occurred once. Its cognate antigen has yet to be identified. No much larger clone is present one base from it, and per-base qualities are unavailable. One read amounts to weak evidence. The record originates from a study of metastatic and nonmetastatic thyroid tumors (dated by TCRdb to about 2020). In the study overall: The researchers compared repertoires between peripheral blood samples and tumor or nodule tissue samples from patients with malignant or benign thyroid disease.

What the research found in general, with its limitations: TCR beta diversity was reported as significantly higher in malignant tumors than in benign nodules, in both blood and tumor samples.

The germline V gene gives CDR1 as SNHLY and CDR2 as FYNNEI. Relative to germline, V is 3 bases shorter and J is 2 bases shorter, with 16 bases between their ends. From the cysteine through the phenylalanine, the CDR3 covers 16 amino acids. Only the CDR3 portion is preserved as DNA: 48 bases, with reading frame beginning at the first base. The library was made by PCR. Sequencing relied on an Illumina HiSeq 4000. High-throughput sequencing was used to profile the TCR beta-chain CDR3 region of each patient. Per the source publication's procedure: The researchers built a classifier to tell apart papillary thyroid cancer patients with distant metastasis, based on CDR3 differences among clinicopathological groups. The Shannon index was used to assess repertoire diversity, and the Morisita-Horn index was used to assess tumor-blood repertoire similarity. TCRdb reprocessed the public reads (quality trimming at Q25 with fastp, clone calling with MiXCR) and kept in-frame beta chains. These V and J calls derive from TCRdb rather than the authors' analysis. Recorded for this sample are roughly 6,500 clones; about 30% of them occurred a single time. Around 38% of the sample belongs to the ten largest clones.

Before undergoing thyroid surgery, none of the patients had been given any kind of treatment. Using T-cell receptor beta sequencing, the study looked back at clinical samples from patients collected from the early 2010s to the late 2010s. Sequencing was performed on adjacent normal tissue. The V gene is TRBV2 and the J gene is TRBJ1-1; the D segment cannot be called with confidence. The sequence was obtained from a male donor with papillary thyroid cancer or a benign thyroid nodule (not recorded which). Some clones in this sample may be carry-over from other donors' samples. The DNA sequence is TGTGCCAGCAGTGAGGTTGTGGGAGCGGCTAACACTGAAGCTTTCTTT. Its protein reads: CASSEVVGAANTEAFF.